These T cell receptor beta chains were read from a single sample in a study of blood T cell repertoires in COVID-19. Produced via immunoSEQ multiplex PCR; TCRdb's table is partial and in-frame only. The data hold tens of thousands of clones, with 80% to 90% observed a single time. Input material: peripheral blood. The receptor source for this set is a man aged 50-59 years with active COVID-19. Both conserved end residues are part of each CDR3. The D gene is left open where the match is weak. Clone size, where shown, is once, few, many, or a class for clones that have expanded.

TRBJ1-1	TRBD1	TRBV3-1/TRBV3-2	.	CASSQDRGRGTEAFF	TGTGCCAGCAGCCAAGACAGGGGGCGAGGTACTGAAGCTTTCTTT
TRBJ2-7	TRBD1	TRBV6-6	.	CASSRGQGALGVPEQYF	TGTGCCAGCAGTCGGGGACAGGGGGCGTTAGGAGTCCCCGAGCAGTACTTC
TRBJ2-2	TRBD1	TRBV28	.	CASSFWGTGPGELFF	TGTGCCAGCAGTTTTTGGGGGACAGGGCCCGGGGAGCTGTTTTTT
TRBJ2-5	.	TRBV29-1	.	CSVAGVGETQYF	TGCAGCGTTGCAGGGGTGGGGGAGACCCAGTACTTC
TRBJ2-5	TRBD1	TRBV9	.	CASSSFGTAQETQYF	TGTGCCAGCAGTTCCTTCGGGACAGCCCAAGAGACCCAGTACTTC
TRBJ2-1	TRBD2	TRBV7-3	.	CASSKGRASGRYNEQFF	TGTGCCAGCAGTAAAGGGCGGGCTAGCGGGAGGTATAATGAGCAGTTCTTC
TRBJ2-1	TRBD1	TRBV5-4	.	CASSLEAGGTNEQFF	TGTGCCAGCAGCTTGGAGGCAGGGGGTACGAATGAGCAGTTCTTC
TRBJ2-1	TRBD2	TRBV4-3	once	CASSHRHWEGDNEQFF	TGCGCCAGCAGCCACCGGCACTGGGAGGGAGACAATGAGCAGTTCTTC
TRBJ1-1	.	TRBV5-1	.	CASSLGAMNTEAFF	TGCGCCAGCAGCTTGGGGGCCATGAACACTGAAGCTTTCTTT
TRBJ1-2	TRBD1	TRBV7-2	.	CASSSKTGAVYGYTF	TGTGCCAGCAGCTCGAAGACAGGGGCGGTATATGGCTACACCTTC
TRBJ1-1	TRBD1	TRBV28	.	CASRSFARDRGLYEDEAFF	TGTGCCAGCAGATCTTTTGCCCGGGACAGGGGGTTATATGAGGATGAAGCTTTCTTT
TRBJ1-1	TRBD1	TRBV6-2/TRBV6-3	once	CASSYPDRGPDTEAFF	TGTGCCAGCAGTTACCCCGACAGGGGGCCGGACACTGAAGCTTTCTTT
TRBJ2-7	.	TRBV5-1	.	CASSLDGAPSYEQYF	TGCGCCAGCAGCTTGGATGGGGCCCCAAGCTACGAGCAGTACTTC
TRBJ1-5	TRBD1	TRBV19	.	CASSIGRGTGLNQPQHF	TGTGCCAGTAGTATTGGGAGGGGGACAGGGTTGAATCAGCCCCAGCATTTT
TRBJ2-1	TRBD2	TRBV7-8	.	CASSSRGLAGNEQFF	TGTGCCAGCAGCTCTAGGGGACTAGCCGGTAATGAGCAGTTCTTC
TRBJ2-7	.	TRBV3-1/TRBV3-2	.	CASSPGAGHDEQYF	TGTGCCAGCAGCCCGGGTGCGGGGCACGACGAGCAGTACTTC
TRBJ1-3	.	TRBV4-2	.	CASSQEGPHAWGRGNTIYF	TGTGCCAGCAGCCAAGAAGGACCCCACGCTTGGGGGCGAGGAAACACCATATATTTT
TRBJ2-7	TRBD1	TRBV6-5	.	CASRRGKQGVEQYF	TGTGCCAGCAGGAGGGGGAAACAGGGGGTTGAGCAGTACTTC
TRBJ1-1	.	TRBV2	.	CASSVARNTEAFF	TGTGCCAGCAGTGTCGCGCGGAACACTGAAGCTTTCTTT
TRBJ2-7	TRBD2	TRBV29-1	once	CSVREREAEEYEQYF	TGCAGCGTCAGAGAACGGGAGGCGGAGGAGTACGAGCAGTACTTC
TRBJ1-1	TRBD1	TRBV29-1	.	CSANVDRGMVGNTEAFF	TGCAGCGCCAATGTGGACAGGGGAATGGTGGGGAACACTGAAGCTTTCTTT
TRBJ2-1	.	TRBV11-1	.	CASSTTNEQFF	TGTGCCAGCAGCACCACAAATGAGCAGTTCTTC
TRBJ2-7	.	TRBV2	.	CASSENRNYEQYF	TGTGCCAGCAGTGAAAACAGGAACTACGAGCAGTACTTC
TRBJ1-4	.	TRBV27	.	CASRSYSDEKLFF	TGTGCCAGCCGTTCCTACAGTGATGAAAAACTGTTTTTT
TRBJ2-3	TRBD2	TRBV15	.	CATSREGTSGMGTDTQYF	TGTGCCACCAGCAGAGAGGGTACTAGCGGGATGGGTACAGATACGCAGTATTTT
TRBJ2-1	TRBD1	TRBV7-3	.	CASRILWTGASEQFF	TGTGCCAGCAGGATCCTTTGGACAGGGGCTAGTGAGCAGTTCTTC
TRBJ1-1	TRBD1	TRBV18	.	CASYRGRGETEAFF	TGTGCCAGCTACAGGGGGCGAGGAGAAACTGAAGCTTTCTTT
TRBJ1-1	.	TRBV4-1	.	CASSQEVRRLNTEAFF	TGCGCCAGCAGCCAAGAGGTCCGCAGGCTAAACACTGAAGCTTTCTTT
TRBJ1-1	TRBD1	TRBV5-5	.	CASSPQTGLRNTEAFF	TGTGCCAGCAGCCCTCAGACAGGGTTGCGGAACACTGAAGCTTTCTTT
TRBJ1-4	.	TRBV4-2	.	CASSQDIGAGWEKLFF	TGTGCCAGCAGCCAAGATATAGGAGCGGGGTGGGAAAAACTGTTTTTT
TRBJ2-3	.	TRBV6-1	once	CASSEATHEHTQYF	TGTGCCAGCAGTGAAGCGACTCACGAACATACGCAGTATTTT
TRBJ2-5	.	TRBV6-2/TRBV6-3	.	CASSLTAFQETQYF	TGTGCCAGCAGTTTGACAGCGTTCCAAGAGACCCAGTACTTC
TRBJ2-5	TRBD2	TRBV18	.	CASSPTSGQETQYF	TGTGCCAGCTCACCAACTAGCGGGCAAGAGACCCAGTACTTC
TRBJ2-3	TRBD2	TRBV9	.	CASSVELAGGTDTQYF	TGTGCCAGCAGCGTAGAGTTAGCGGGAGGTACAGATACGCAGTATTTT
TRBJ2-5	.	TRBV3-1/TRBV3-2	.	CASSQAGLQETQYF	TGTGCCAGCAGCCAAGCCGGACTTCAAGAGACCCAGTACTTC
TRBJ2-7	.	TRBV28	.	CASSPRSAGSYEQYF	TGTGCCAGCAGTCCTCGCTCGGCAGGCTCCTACGAGCAGTACTTC
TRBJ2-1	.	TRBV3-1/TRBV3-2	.	CASSQGGGQPQYNEQFF	TGTGCCAGCAGCCAAGGGGGGGGGCAACCCCAATACAATGAGCAGTTCTTC
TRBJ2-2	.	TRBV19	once	CASRQGPAGGELFF	TGTGCCAGTAGGCAAGGGCCTGCGGGCGGGGAGCTGTTTTTT
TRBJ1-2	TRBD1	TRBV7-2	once	CASSLVQGLTYGYTF	TGTGCCAGCAGCTTAGTACAGGGGCTCACCTATGGCTACACCTTC
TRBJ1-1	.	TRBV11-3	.	CASSLFGGQAFF	TGTGCCAGCAGCTTATTCGGGGGGCAAGCTTTCTTT